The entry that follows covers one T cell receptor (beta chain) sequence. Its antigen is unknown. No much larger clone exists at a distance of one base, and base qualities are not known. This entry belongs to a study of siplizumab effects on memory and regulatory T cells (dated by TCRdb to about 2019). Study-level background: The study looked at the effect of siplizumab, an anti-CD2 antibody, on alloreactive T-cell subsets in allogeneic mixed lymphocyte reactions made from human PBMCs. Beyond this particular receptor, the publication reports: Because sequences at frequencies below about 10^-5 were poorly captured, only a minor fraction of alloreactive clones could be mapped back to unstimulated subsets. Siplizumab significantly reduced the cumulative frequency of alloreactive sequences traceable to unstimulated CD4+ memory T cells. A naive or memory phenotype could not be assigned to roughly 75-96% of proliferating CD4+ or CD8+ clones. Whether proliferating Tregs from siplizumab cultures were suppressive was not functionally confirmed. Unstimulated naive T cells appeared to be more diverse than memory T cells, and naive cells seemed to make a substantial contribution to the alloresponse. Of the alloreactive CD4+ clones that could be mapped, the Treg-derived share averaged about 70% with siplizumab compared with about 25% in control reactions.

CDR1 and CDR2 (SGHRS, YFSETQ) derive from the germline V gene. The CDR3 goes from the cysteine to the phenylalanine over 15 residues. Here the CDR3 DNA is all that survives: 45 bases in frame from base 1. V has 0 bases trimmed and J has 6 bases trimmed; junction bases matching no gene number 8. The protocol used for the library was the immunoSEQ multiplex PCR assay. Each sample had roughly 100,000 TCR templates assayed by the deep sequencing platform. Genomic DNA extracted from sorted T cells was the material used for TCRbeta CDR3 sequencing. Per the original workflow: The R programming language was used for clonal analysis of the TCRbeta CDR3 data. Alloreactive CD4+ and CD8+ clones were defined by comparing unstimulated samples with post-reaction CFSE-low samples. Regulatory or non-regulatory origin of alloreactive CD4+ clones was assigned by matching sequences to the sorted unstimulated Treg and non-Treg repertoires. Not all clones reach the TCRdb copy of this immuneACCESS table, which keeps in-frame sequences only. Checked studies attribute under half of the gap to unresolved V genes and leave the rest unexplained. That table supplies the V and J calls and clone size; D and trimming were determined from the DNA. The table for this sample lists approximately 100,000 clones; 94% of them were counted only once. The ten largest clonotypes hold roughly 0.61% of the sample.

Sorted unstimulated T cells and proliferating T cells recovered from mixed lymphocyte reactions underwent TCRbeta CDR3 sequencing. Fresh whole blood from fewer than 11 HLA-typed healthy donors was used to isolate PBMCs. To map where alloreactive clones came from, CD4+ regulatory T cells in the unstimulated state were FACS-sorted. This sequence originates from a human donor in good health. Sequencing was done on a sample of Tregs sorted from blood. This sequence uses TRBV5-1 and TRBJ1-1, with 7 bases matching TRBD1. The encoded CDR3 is CASSLVQGKKAEAFF. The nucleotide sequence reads TGCGCCAGCAGCTTGGTACAGGGGAAGAAGGCTGAAGCTTTCTTT. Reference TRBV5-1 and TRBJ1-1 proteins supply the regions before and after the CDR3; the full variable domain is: KAGVTQTPRYLIKTRGQQVTLSCSPISGHRSVSWYQQTPGQGLQFLFEYFSETQRNKGNFPGRFSGRQFSNSRSEMNVSTLELGDSALYLCASSLVQGKKAEAFFGQGTRLTVV.